This T cell receptor (beta chain) was captured by sequencing in a study of cytomegalovirus exposure and HLA in healthy donors (dated by TCRdb to about 2017). About the study as a whole: An earlier analysis of more than 550 of the donors reported about 260 Gb of sequence data and 117 million unique TCR beta sequences obtained from about 179 million T cells. Roughly 300 gigabases of sequencing data and roughly 81 million unique TCR sequences made up an early release that covered some 640 HLA-typed donors. The genetic ancestry cluster associated with self-reported Caucasian donors included roughly 84% of the roughly 360 genotyped donors. The study aimed to test whether signatures of past pathogen exposure could be identified by cataloging public T cell receptors. The T cell repertoires of 670 or so subjects were profiled by immunosequencing and related to cytomegalovirus serostatus. Besides the first cohort of some 670 subjects, a separate validation cohort made up of 120 or so different subjects was used. To predict cytomegalovirus infection status, the study brought together high-throughput TCR immunosequencing, statistical association of individual TCRs with disease status, and machine learning. A later analysis re-examined previously published TCR beta repertoires from over 500 donors and added high-resolution HLA genotyping to investigate patterns of TCR occurrence. In the later analysis, no new phenotypic data were used to find candidate immune exposures; instead, reliance was placed on TCR beta sequences and their occurrence across donors. To decide whether each TCR beta V gene segment behaved as functional or pseudogenic, an earlier analysis of approximately 590 of the donors relied on high-throughput TCR beta sequencing. Alongside the repertoire data, information on donor age, sex, ethnicity and CMV serostatus was compiled. In a later genetic analysis, genome-wide SNP genotypes for about 60% of the 666 donors were used, and that subset was treated as a discovery cohort. All discovery cohort repertoires had been generated using a single sequencing platform. Both class I and class II loci were covered by HLA typing, at four-digit resolution. Typing coverage varied by locus: about 620-630 donors for A, B, C, DRB1 and DQB1; some 520 for DQA1; more than 600 for DPA1; about 450 for DPB1. Four to six DR-DQ haplotypes were handled as single units for association and clustering, since linkage in the cohort was strong. Among a few hundred genotyped donors of the cohort, an average of around 240,000 unique TCR beta nucleotide sequences were sequenced per donor, approximately 20% of them non-productive. Broad study findings and their caveats: According to a later analysis, TCR association rates differed among HLA loci, with DRB1 alleles showing the most associated TCRs and HLA-C alleles showing the fewest. Roughly uniform sequencing depth across donors was assumed in presence/absence analyses, although this assumption may not hold. A later genetic analysis reported fewer N-insertions in productive TCRs among donors in an Asian-associated ancestry cluster than the roughly 720-donor mean. Because HLA typing was missing for some donors at each locus, association tests included only the typed subset. Linkage disequilibrium might explain the correlated functional status among segregating V segments, but an unknown experimental factor could not be ruled out. Broadly in line with IMGT annotations, most TCR beta V segments showed up in productive rearrangements about 87% or about 30% of the time in an earlier analysis of roughly 590 of the donors. Several of the top co-occurrence clusters appeared to be linked to parvovirus B19, influenza, CMV and Epstein-Barr virus, according to a later analysis. According to the authors, the approach could potentially be generalized to other disease states and immunological phenotypes. When HLA alleles, especially DR and DQ, strongly co-occurred, TCR associations were difficult to assign to individual alleles. In a later analysis, HLA-associated TCR beta chains were found to be more clonally expanded and to have lower generation probabilities than equally common non-associated chains. CMV serostatus was the only immune exposure information available for the cohort. Approximately 16 rarely observed V segments, including chromosome 9 orphons, were excluded from the earlier analysis of just under 600 of the donors because counts were too low. A later analysis found that most CMV-associated TCR beta chains appeared HLA-restricted, with HLA associations seemingly driven largely by CMV exposure. A further reported finding was that TCR beta sequences accurately predicted the HLA-A and HLA-B alleles for most subjects in the first cohort. Some IMGT-functional V segments, including TRBV6-2 and TRBV6-3, could not be told apart with the 87-base-pair reads, so those segments were excluded. In the study, approximately 160 TCR beta chains were listed as associated with cytomegalovirus. The sequencing pipeline was judged likely to have produced a cluster of highly shared sequence variants as a technical artifact. A few of the identified cytomegalovirus-associated TCR beta chains were confirmed in vitro to be specific for cytomegalovirus antigens. Across donors, most TCR sequences were observed very rarely, whereas some public TCRs were present in many individuals. A later analysis associated about 16,000 TCR beta sequences with specific HLA alleles at a false discovery rate of 0.05. V-gene and J-gene trimming of TCR beta chains was associated with a missense DCLRE1C variant in a later genetic analysis, and the association was replicated in an independent cohort. The cohort was sequenced for TCR beta chains only, and without alpha or paired-chain data the features that could be detected were limited. Cytomegalovirus status was reported to be diagnosed by the classifier with high specificity and sensitivity in both the original and validation cohorts.

The cohort comprised some 700 healthy bone marrow donors. Cohort members were all nominally healthy when sampled, although unrecorded immune exposures were likely present. The donor was CMV seropositive and was included in the group of around 300 seropositive cohort members. A peripheral blood sample was collected from each donor, and TCR beta sequencing was performed on peripheral blood mononuclear cells. Genomic DNA was extracted from the blood cell samples with the Qiagen DNeasy Blood Extraction Kit. The method behind the library was the immunoSEQ multiplex PCR assay. A mixture of 60 forward primers for TCR Vbeta segments and 13 reverse primers for TCR Jbeta segments was used in the multiplex PCR. The CDR3 region of rearranged TCR beta genes was amplified from genomic DNA with a multiplex PCR assay. The Illumina HiSeq System was used to sequence the amplified TCR beta libraries as 87-base-pair reads. The study's own analysis went as follows. Across the 670 or so repertoires, a later analysis counted some 81 million unique TCR beta chains, around 11 million of which were shared by at least two donors. Raw reads were error-corrected and collapsed into unique sequences by a nearest-neighbor algorithm in which closely related sequences were merged to remove PCR and sequencing errors. To assign V, D and J gene segments, CDR3 sequences were aligned to IMGT reference sequences. For a sequence to be retained, a match of at least six nucleotides to both a V gene segment and a J gene segment was required. A rearrangement was called productive if the CDR3 had no stop codons and remained in frame with V and J, and every other rearrangement was called non-productive. CDR3 was defined by IMGT convention, running from the second conserved V-encoded cysteine to the conserved J-encoded phenylalanine. The earlier analysis of fewer than 750 of the donors excluded sequences that lacked an unambiguous match to a single V gene segment. An earlier analysis of about 600 of the donors called V segments functional above 56.7% productive rearrangements and segregating when the between-donor standard deviation exceeded 5%. A statistical classification framework was built to diagnose cytomegalovirus status from the catalog of TCR beta chain sequences. In a later analysis, V and J genes were assigned by comparing TCR nucleotide sequences against IMGT/GENE-DB human TR gene sequences. In a later analysis, CDR3 sequences and most-parsimonious VDJ recombination scenarios were assigned using the TCRdist pipeline. In a later analysis, every TCR beta chain was defined by the combination of its CDR3 amino acid sequence and its V-gene family, and reads without a unique V-gene family were dropped. To address suspected cross-contamination and a sequencing artifact, a later analysis removed a few hundred highly shared, low-generation-probability nucleotide sequences. In a later analysis, a clonal expansion index for each public chain was calculated from normalized within-repertoire ranks of inferred template counts. A later analysis computed generation probabilities with a VDJ recombination model fitted to out-of-frame rearrangements, and checked the results against IGoR. In a later analysis, TCR-TCR, TCR-HLA and TCR-CMV co-occurrence was scored with hypergeometric tests, and a repertoire-size bias correction was applied to TCR pairs. A later analysis estimated false discovery rates by permuting HLA or CMV assignments 20 times. In a later analysis, co-occurring TCRs were grouped with DBSCAN, and TCRdist sequence similarity was added when clustering was performed within HLA-allele-positive subsets. For co-occurrence clustering, repertoires with fewer than 30,000 or more than 120,000 public chains were excluded, along with several repertoires with anomalous nucleotide sharing. The table was pulled from immuneACCESS by TCRdb, which kept in-frame rearrangements only. Such tables lose some clones; where checked, under half of the loss comes from unresolved V genes, and the rest has no known cause. Clonal size and the V and J genes are those of that table, whereas D and trimming came from the DNA. The table for this sample shows tens of thousands of clones. The top ten constitute over 4% of the sample.

Concerning this clone: It lacks a known antigen.

The germline V gene provides CDR1 SGDLS and CDR2 YYNGEE. The trim is 3 bases for V and 8 bases for J, with a gap of 12 bases between the germline ends. From the cysteine up to the phenylalanine, the CDR3 has a length of 13 residues. The DNA shown is the 39-base CDR3, in frame from base 1. The sequencing input was PBMCs. The TCR comes from a woman aged 35 to 49 in good health and CMV-seropositive. The rearranged chain carries TRBV9 and TRBJ2-1; TRBD2 is possibly the D segment (5 matching bases). The CDR3 region reads CASSGTGIHEQFF. DNA sequence: TGTGCCAGCAGCGGGACGGGGATCCATGAGCAGTTCTTC.